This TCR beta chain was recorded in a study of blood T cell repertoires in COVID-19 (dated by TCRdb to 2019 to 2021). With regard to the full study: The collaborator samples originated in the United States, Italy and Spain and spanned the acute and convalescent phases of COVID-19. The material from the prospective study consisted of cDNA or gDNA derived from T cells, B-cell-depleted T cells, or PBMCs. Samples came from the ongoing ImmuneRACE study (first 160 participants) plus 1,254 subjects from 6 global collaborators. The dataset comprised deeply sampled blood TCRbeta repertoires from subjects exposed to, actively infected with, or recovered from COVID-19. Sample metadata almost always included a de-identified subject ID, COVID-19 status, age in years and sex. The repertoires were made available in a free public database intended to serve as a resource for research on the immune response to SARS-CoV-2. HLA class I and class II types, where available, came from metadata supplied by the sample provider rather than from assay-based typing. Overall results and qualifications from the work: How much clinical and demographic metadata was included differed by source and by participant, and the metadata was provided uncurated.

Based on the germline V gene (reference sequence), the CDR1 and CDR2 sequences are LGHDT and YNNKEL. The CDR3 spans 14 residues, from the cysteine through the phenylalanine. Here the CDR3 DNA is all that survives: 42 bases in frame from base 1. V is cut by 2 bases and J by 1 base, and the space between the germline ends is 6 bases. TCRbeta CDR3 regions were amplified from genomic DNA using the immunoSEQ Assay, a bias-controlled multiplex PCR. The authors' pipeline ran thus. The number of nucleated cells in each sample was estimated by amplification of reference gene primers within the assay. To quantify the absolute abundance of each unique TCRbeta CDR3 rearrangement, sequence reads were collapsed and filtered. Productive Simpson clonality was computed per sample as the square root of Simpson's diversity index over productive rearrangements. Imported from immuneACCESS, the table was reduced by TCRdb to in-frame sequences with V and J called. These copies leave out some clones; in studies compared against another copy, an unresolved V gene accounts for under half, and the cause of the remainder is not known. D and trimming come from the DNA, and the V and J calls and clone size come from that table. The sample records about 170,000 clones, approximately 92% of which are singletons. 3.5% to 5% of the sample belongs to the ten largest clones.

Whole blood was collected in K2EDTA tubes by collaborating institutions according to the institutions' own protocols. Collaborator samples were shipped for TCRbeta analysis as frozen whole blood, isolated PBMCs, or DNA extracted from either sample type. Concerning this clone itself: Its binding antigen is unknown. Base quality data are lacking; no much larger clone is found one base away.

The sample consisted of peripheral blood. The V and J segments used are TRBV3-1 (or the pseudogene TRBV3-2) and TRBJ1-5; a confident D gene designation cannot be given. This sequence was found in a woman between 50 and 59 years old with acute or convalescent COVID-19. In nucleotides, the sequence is TGTGCCAGCAGCCAATCTACGAGCAATCAGCCCCAGCATTTT. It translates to CASSQSTSNQPQHF.